The rows below give T cell receptor beta chains drawn from one sample of a study of a mutant IDH1 vaccine in newly diagnosed glioma. Libraries were prepared by immunoSEQ multiplex PCR; TCRdb keeps only in-frame clonotypes and omits some of them. This table has tens of thousands of clones, 75% to 90% appearing once. The source material was PBMCs, sampled from a glioma patient treated with radiotherapy, temozolomide or both. The receptors stem from a man aged 40-50 years with glioma. Both conserved end residues are part of each CDR3. Fields, in order: J gene, clone size, D gene, V gene, CDR3 DNA, CDR3 protein. D genes are given only for firm matches. The size entry is marked missing in some rows and otherwise reads once, few, many or a size class.

J: TRBJ2-3; size: few; D: TRBD1; V: TRBV12-5; DNA: TGTGCTAGTGGTTTGTCCCGAGACAGGGGGAGAGCCACAGATACGCAGTATTTT; CDR3: CASGLSRDRGRATDTQYF
J: TRBJ1-1; size: -; D: TRBD1; V: TRBV2; DNA: TGTGCCAGCAGTCTACAGGGGTCGACTTCCGAAGCTTTCTTT; CDR3: CASSLQGSTSEAFF
J: TRBJ1-3; size: -; D: -; V: TRBV7-2; DNA: TGTGCCAGCAGCGCAACAGATAACTCTGGAAACACCATATATTTT; CDR3: CASSATDNSGNTIYF
J: TRBJ2-1; size: -; D: -; V: TRBV14; DNA: TGTGCCAGCAGCCAAGTAGTAACACTCACACAGTTCTTC; CDR3: CASSQVVTLTQFF
J: TRBJ2-3; size: -; D: TRBD2; V: TRBV5-4; DNA: TGTGCCAGCAGCGAAGGAGCGGGAGTGGGTACAGATACGCAGTATTTT; CDR3: CASSEGAGVGTDTQYF
J: TRBJ2-2; size: -; D: -; V: TRBV5-1; DNA: TGCGCCAGCAGCTTCGAGACAGCCAACACCGGGGAGCTGTTTTTT; CDR3: CASSFETANTGELFF
J: TRBJ1-2; size: -; D: TRBD1; V: TRBV5-1; DNA: TGCGCCAGCAGTACAGGGGCTAACTATGGCTACACCTTC; CDR3: CASSTGANYGYTF
J: TRBJ2-7; size: -; D: -; V: TRBV18; DNA: TGTGCCAGCTCACCATTGGACGGCCACGAGCAGTACTTC; CDR3: CASSPLDGHEQYF
J: TRBJ2-3; size: -; D: -; V: TRBV9; DNA: TGTGCCAGCAGCGTAGCCCCAATCGGCACAGATACGCAGTATTTT; CDR3: CASSVAPIGTDTQYF
J: TRBJ2-7; size: -; D: TRBD2; V: TRBV4-2; DNA: TGTGCCAGCAGCCAAGTTAAGGCTAGCGGGGTTCACGAGCAGTACTTC; CDR3: CASSQVKASGVHEQYF
J: TRBJ2-7; size: -; D: TRBD2; V: TRBV28; DNA: TGTGCCAGCAGTTTAGCGTCTAGCGGGAGTCTCCACGAGCAGTACTTC; CDR3: CASSLASSGSLHEQYF
J: TRBJ1-3; size: -; D: TRBD1; V: TRBV6-5; DNA: TGTGCCAGTATGACAGGGTGGGGAAACACCATATATTTT; CDR3: CASMTGWGNTIYF
J: TRBJ2-5; size: -; D: -; V: TRBV18; DNA: TGTGCCAGCTCACCCGGGACGAGAGAGACCCAGTACTTC; CDR3: CASSPGTRETQYF
J: TRBJ1-1; size: -; D: -; V: TRBV6-5; DNA: TGTGCCAGCCGCGAGGGGTATAGCACTGAAGCTTTCTTT; CDR3: CASREGYSTEAFF
J: TRBJ1-1; size: -; D: -; V: TRBV5-4; DNA: TGTGCCAGCAGCTTGGAGGCAGGGGCCGGCTGGGGCAGTTCTGAAGCTTTCTTT; CDR3: CASSLEAGAGWGSSEAFF
J: TRBJ2-7; size: -; D: -; V: TRBV6-6; DNA: TGTGCCAGCAGTTCATCCGGGGCAAACTACGAGCAGTACTTC; CDR3: CASSSSGANYEQYF
J: TRBJ2-7; size: -; D: -; V: TRBV12-5; DNA: TGTGCTAGTGGTTTGACAGGGAGATCCGAGCAGTACTTC; CDR3: CASGLTGRSEQYF
J: TRBJ2-2; size: -; D: -; V: TRBV18; DNA: TGTGCCAGCTCACCTCAACAGAACACCGGGGAGCTGTTTTTT; CDR3: CASSPQQNTGELFF
J: TRBJ2-7; size: -; D: -; V: TRBV9; DNA: TGTGCCAGCAGCGTAGCAGTGGGGGCCTTCGAGCAGTACTTC; CDR3: CASSVAVGAFEQYF
J: TRBJ1-1; size: -; D: -; V: TRBV7-9; DNA: TGTGCCAGCAGCTTAAGCAGGAGGGGCACTGAAGCTTTCTTT; CDR3: CASSLSRRGTEAFF
J: TRBJ2-3; size: -; D: -; V: TRBV18; DNA: TGTGCCAGCTCACCACTGGATACGCAGTATTTT; CDR3: CASSPLDTQYF
J: TRBJ2-2; size: -; D: TRBD2; V: TRBV11-2; DNA: TGTGCCAGCAGCTTAGGGGGACTAGCGGGAGAAACCGGGGAGCTGTTTTTT; CDR3: CASSLGGLAGETGELFF
J: TRBJ1-2; size: few; D: TRBD1; V: TRBV6-5; DNA: TGTGCCAGCAGTTACAGGACAGGGAAGTACACCTTC; CDR3: CASSYRTGKYTF
J: TRBJ2-3; size: once; D: -; V: TRBV28; DNA: TGTGCCAGCAGTTCTGGACAGTTTTATACGCAGTATTTT; CDR3: CASSSGQFYTQYF
J: TRBJ1-2; size: -; D: -; V: TRBV5-1; DNA: TGCGCCAGCAGCCCCAGCCCGGACAGCTCGGGCTACACCTTC; CDR3: CASSPSPDSSGYTF
J: TRBJ1-1; size: -; D: TRBD1; V: TRBV5-1; DNA: TGCGCCAGCAGCTACAGGGGGCAGGGTACTGAAGCTTTCTTT; CDR3: CASSYRGQGTEAFF